Included here is one TCR beta chain sequence, with context. Treatment indicated: some 19 received Ad26.COV2.S at low or high dose, single or two shots; several received placebo; per-sample allocation not given. Collection of samples fell on day 63 after the first vaccine or placebo injection. It was Wuhan-strain SARS-CoV-2 spike that the Ad26 vaccine vector expressed. CDR3 length equals 12 residues. Deletions cut 3 bases from V and 3 bases from J, with 3 bases between. CDR1 LGHDT and CDR2 YNNKEL come from the germline V gene (reference sequence). The entry originates in a study of Ad26.COV2.S vaccination and SARS-CoV-2 variants. Looking at the study overall: The vaccine Ad26.COV2.S was put into the muscle once, or twice with 56 days between.

The table came from immunoSEQ multiplex PCR; TCRdb's copy has only in-frame clones and leaves some out. The table has a few hundred thousand clones, roughly 90% seen once. This chain links TRBV3-1 (or the pseudogene TRBV3-2) with TRBJ1-5, with D unresolved. The TCR sequence derives from a person between 18 and 59 years old who received the Ad26.COV2.S COVID-19 vaccine or a placebo. The starting material was peripheral blood, obtained in a trial of Ad26.COV2.S vaccine versus placebo. DNA for the CDR3: TGTGCCAGCAGCCAGAACAATCAGCCCCAGCATTTT. Translated, it gives CASSQNNQPQHF.